This entry describes one T cell receptor beta chain. Its specificity is unknown. This sample is drawn from a study of T cells in Graves' hyperthyroidism and ophthalmopathy. Whole-study context: Peripheral blood was obtained at initial diagnosis, preceding any treatment.

PBMCs came from less than 11 ml fresh peripheral blood. From RNA transcripts, TCR beta CDR3 regions were amplified. TCR CDR3 underwent first-round RT-PCR with the HTBI primer set. MiXCR, run by TCRdb on the multiplex PCR reads, gives a single entry per CDR3 protein. This table has approximately 300,000 distinct CDR3 sequences, around 17% appearing once. Study-level findings and limits: Onset of ophthalmopathy came a median roughly 6.4 months after the model predicted it.

The CDR3 has 13 amino acids. V lost 6 bases, J lost 4 bases, and 14 bases lay in between. The germline CDR1 and CDR2 sequences are DFQATT and SNEGSKA (reference sequence). This rearrangement joins TRBV20-1 to TRBJ2-3; D may be TRBD2 (5 bases). Material for sequencing was blood. The source of this sequence is a man younger than 40 with Graves' hyperthyroidism. The CDR3 protein is CSAPLGGADTQYF. CDR3 DNA: TGCAGTGCCCCATTAGGAGGAGCAGATACGCAGTATTTT.